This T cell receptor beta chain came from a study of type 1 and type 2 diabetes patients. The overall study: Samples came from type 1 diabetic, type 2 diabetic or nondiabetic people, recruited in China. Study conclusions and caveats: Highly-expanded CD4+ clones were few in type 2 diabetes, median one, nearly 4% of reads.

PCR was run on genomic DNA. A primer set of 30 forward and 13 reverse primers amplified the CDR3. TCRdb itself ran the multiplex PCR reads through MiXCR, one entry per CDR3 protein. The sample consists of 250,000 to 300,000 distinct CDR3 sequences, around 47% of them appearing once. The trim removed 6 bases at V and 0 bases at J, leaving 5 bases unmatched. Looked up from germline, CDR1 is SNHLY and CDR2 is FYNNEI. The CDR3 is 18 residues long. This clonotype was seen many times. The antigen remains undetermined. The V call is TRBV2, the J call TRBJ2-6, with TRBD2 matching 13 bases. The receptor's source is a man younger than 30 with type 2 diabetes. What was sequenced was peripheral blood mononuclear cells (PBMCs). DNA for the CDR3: TGTGCCAGCAGACGGACTAGCGGGGGAATCTCTGGGGCCAACGTCCTGACTTTC. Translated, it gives CASRRTSGGISGANVLTF.